A single sample gave rise to the 20 T cell receptor beta chains below, sequenced in a study of T cell repertoires in ileal Crohn's disease. Using immunoSEQ multiplex PCR, the repertoire was profiled, and TCRdb retains in-frame clones only, with some absent. Of approximately 27,000 clones in the sample, about 81% were seen once. The sequenced material came from ileal tissue. The receptors were sampled from an adult with Crohn's disease.

The genes are TRBV29-1 and TRBJ2-7; 9 bases match TRBD1. The V segment lost 7 bases and the J segment 0 bases; nucleotides outside the gene matches: 4. Germline V gene sequence: CDR1 SQVTM, CDR2 ANQGSEA. The CDR3 extends over 13 amino acids. The CDR3 is CSATDRGSYEQYF. DNA of the CDR3: TGCAGCGCTACGGACAGGGGCTCCTACGAGCAGTACTTC.

J is TRBJ2-2 and V is TRBV5-1; 7 nucleotides align to TRBD2. Germline-derived CDR1 and CDR2 are SGHRS and YFSETQ. V trimming: 0 bases; J trimming: 5 bases; junction bases outside the gene matches: 7. There are 16 residues in the CDR3. The CDR3 DNA reads TGCGCCAGCAGCTTGGACAGACTAGCTAAGACCGGGGAGCTGTTTTTT. It translates to CASSLDRLAKTGELFF.

The chain carries TRBV7-2 and TRBJ2-2; tentative D call: TRBD1 (6 bases). The length of the CDR3 is 17 residues. V was pared by 1 base and J by 0 bases, with 12 bases between. In germline, CDR1 is SGHTA, CDR2 FQGNSA. In DNA form, the CDR3 reads TGTGCCAGCAGCTTAGGTCCCAGACAGGCGAACACCGGGGAGCTGTTTTTT. Amino acids: CASSLGPRQANTGELFF.

The gene calls are TRBV5-1 and TRBJ2-3; 8 bases are a match to TRBD1. Per germline, CDR1 SGHRS and CDR2 YFSETQ. The CDR3 spans 17 residues. V lost 4 bases, J lost 2 bases, and 12 bases stayed unmatched. As DNA, the CDR3 is TGCGCCAGCAGCGGGTACGGGACAGGCCTACCCACAGATACGCAGTATTTT. This gives the protein CASSGYGTGLPTDTQYF.

This chain links TRBV30 with TRBJ1-1; D not resolved. V lost 2 bases to trimming and J lost 4 bases, with 23 bases between them. This CDR3 is 17 amino acids long. Germline V lookup: CDR1 GTSNPN, CDR2 SVGIG (reference sequence). The CDR3 is CAWSPRHRVNEGTEAFF. The CDR3 DNA reads as TGTGCCTGGAGTCCCCGACACCGGGTCAATGAGGGCACTGAAGCTTTCTTT.

The chain joins TRBV5-1 to TRBJ2-7; D possibly corresponds to TRBD2 (6 bases). V was cut by 4 bases and J by 3 bases, with 17 bases left in between. The CDR3 covers 15 residues. CDR1 and CDR2 from the germline V gene are SGHRS and YFSETQ. In DNA, the CDR3 is TGCGCCAGCAGCCGCACGGGGGACTTCAACTACGAGCAGTACTTC. Its translation: CASSRTGDFNYEQYF.

The chain employs TRBV9 and TRBJ2-7, with D tentatively TRBD1 (6 bases). Germline V CDR1 and CDR2: SGDLS, YYNGEE. Trimming took off 3 bases at V and 6 bases at J, with 22 bases between the two ends. The CDR3 is 16 residues long. In nucleotides, the CDR3 is TGTGCCAGCAGCGCGGGGCCGACCAGGGGTGGGCTCGAGCAGTACTTC. Its protein product is CASSAGPTRGGLEQYF. Combining the CDR3 with reference TRBV9 and TRBJ2-7 gives the whole variable domain DSGVTQTPKHLITATGQRVTLRCSPRSGDLSVYWYQQSLDQGLQFLIQYYNGEERAKGNILERFSAQQFPDLHSELNLSSLELGDSALYFCASSAGPTRGGLEQYFGPGTRLTVT.

V gene TRBV11-1 combines with J gene TRBJ2-7; TRBD2 matches 7 bases. Per the germline V gene, CDR1 is SGHAT and CDR2 is FQDESV (reference sequence). V gave up 4 bases and J gave up 6 bases; unmatched junction bases: 6. There are 13 residues in the CDR3. The CDR3 protein is CASSSSGGGEQYF. The DNA of the CDR3 is TGTGCCAGCAGCTCTAGCGGCGGGGGCGAGCAGTACTTC. The full variable domain, completed using reference TRBV11-1 and TRBJ2-7, is EAEVAQSPRYKITEKSQAVAFWCDPISGHATLYWYRQILGQGPELLVQFQDESVVDDSQLPKDRFSAERLKGVDSTLKIQPAELGDSAMYLCASSSSGGGEQYFGPGTRLTVT.

The chain has TRBV7-2 and TRBJ1-4; TRBD1 agrees at 7 bases. Trimming at V came to 1 base and at J to 5 bases, leaving 1 base not matched to a gene. This CDR3 comprises 14 residues. Germline CDR1 reads SGHTA; CDR2 reads FQGNSA. This CDR3 reads CASSLVRGNEKLFF. The CDR3 DNA is TGTGCCAGCAGCTTAGTCAGGGGGAATGAAAAACTGTTTTTT. The whole variable domain, remainder taken from reference TRBV7-2 and TRBJ1-4, is GAGVSQSPSNKVTEKGKDVELRCDPISGHTALYWYRQSLGQGLEFLIYFQGNSAPDKSGLPSDRFSAERTGGSVSTLTIQRTQQEDSAVYLCASSLVRGNEKLFFGSGTQLSVL.

The chain joins TRBV10-1 to TRBJ1-2; D is unresolved. Germline CDR1 and CDR2: WNHNN and SYGVQD (reference sequence). There are 13 residues in the CDR3. Deletions cut 3 bases from V and 2 bases from J, with 7 bases between. In nucleotides, the CDR3 is TGCGCCAGCAGTGAAACGGGGAACTATGGCTACACCTTC. It codes for CASSETGNYGYTF.

V and J are TRBV4-3 and TRBJ2-3; D is perhaps TRBD2 (6 bases). Trimming shortened V by 5 bases and J by 2 bases, and 20 bases separated the two germline ends. Germline V lookup: CDR1 LGHNA, CDR2 YSLEER. This CDR3 spans 17 amino acids. The CDR3 sequence is CASSIRLRDSYTDTQYF. The CDR3 nucleotides read TGCGCCAGCAGCATTCGCCTACGGGACTCTTACACAGATACGCAGTATTTT.

The J gene is TRBJ2-7, the V gene TRBV27, with 8 bases aligning to TRBD1. Trimming removed 5 bases from V and 7 bases from J; junction bases left unmatched: 19. The length of the CDR3 is 17 residues. Germline lookup yields CDR1 MNHEY and CDR2 SMNVEV (reference sequence). CDR3 in DNA: TGTGCCAGCAGTCTCTTCCCCCCGGGACAGGCTGCCGGGGAGCAGTACTTC. Protein sequence: CASSLFPPGQAAGEQYF.

This rearrangement joins TRBV5-5 to TRBJ2-7; 9 bases map to TRBD1. CDR1 is SGHKS and CDR2 is YYEKEE in the germline V gene (reference sequence). The V segment lost 0 bases and the J segment 5 bases; nucleotides outside the gene matches: 6. The CDR3 is 15 residues long. The CDR3 loop reads CASSLVEQGAHEQYF. The CDR3, as DNA: TGTGCCAGCAGCTTGGTGGAACAGGGGGCCCACGAGCAGTACTTC.

This chain connects TRBV7-8 to TRBJ1-1; possible D gene TRBD1, 5 bases. The CDR3 sequence is 15 residues long. V was trimmed by 5 bases and J by 5 bases, leaving 18 bases between them. Looked up from germline, CDR1 is SGHVS and CDR2 is FQNEAQ. The CDR3 protein is CASSLSGGSGTEAFF. For the CDR3, the DNA is TGTGCCAGCAGCCTGTCGGGGGGAAGTGGGACTGAAGCTTTCTTT.

The CDR3 coding sequence is TGTGCCAGCAGCGGCCCGGGACAGATCTATGGCTACACCTTC. Translated, it gives CASSGPGQIYGYTF. This rearrangement joins TRBV5-4 to TRBJ1-2, with TRBD1 matching 7 bases. The trim removed 4 bases at V and 4 bases at J, leaving 7 bases unmatched. The CDR3 is made up of 14 amino acids. Germline CDR1 SGHNT, CDR2 YYREEE (reference sequence).

The chain couples TRBV6-1 to TRBJ2-5, with a weak D call TRBD1 (8 bases). There are 14 residues in the CDR3. The ends were cut back, 5 bases at V and 11 bases at J, with 21 bases in the middle. CDR1 MNHNS and CDR2 SASEGT come from the germline V gene. In DNA, the CDR3 is TGTGCCAGCAGTACAACGACAGGGGCGGGGGAGCAGTACTTC. This encodes CASSTTTGAGEQYF.

V gene TRBV4-2 combines with J gene TRBJ1-5; 7 bases are shared with TRBD1. Germline CDR1 is LGHNA and CDR2 is YNFKEQ. The CDR3 has 15 amino acids. V lost 4 bases to trimming and J lost 2 bases; unmatched junction nucleotides: 5. Written as DNA, the CDR3 is TGTGCCAGCAGCCCCTATACAGGGGGCAATCAGCCCCAGCATTTT. This codes for CASSPYTGGNQPQHF.

The chain uses TRBV5-1 and TRBJ1-3; no clear D gene. The germline V and J ends were trimmed by 5 bases and 4 bases, with 13 bases remaining between them. Per germline, CDR1 SGHRS and CDR2 YFSETQ. CDR3 size: 14 residues. The CDR3 bases are TGCGCCAGCAGGGTGACTGAGGTGGGAAACACCATATATTTT. Its protein is CASRVTEVGNTIYF.

The chain uses TRBV21-1 and TRBJ2-7; the D call of TRBD2 is as the table states it, not checked on the DNA. TRBV21-1 is a listed pseudogene. The CDR3 spans 18 residues. In nucleotides, the CDR3 is TGTGCCAGCAGCACCCGAGAGCATCGACTAGCGGGGGTTAACGAGCAGTACTTC. Its translation is CASSTREHRLAGVNEQYF.

The J gene is TRBJ1-2, the V gene TRBV29-1; TRBD1 matches 10 bases. The V segment lost 5 bases and the J segment 3 bases; nucleotides outside the gene matches: 9. CDR1 SQVTM and CDR2 ANQGSEA come from the germline V gene. This CDR3 is built from 15 residues. CDR3 sequence (DNA): TGCAGCGTTCACACCGGGACAGGGGTGGACTATGGCTACACCTTC. Protein product: CSVHTGTGVDYGYTF. Combining the CDR3 with reference TRBV29-1 and TRBJ1-2 gives the whole variable domain SAVISQKPSRDICQRGTSLTIQCQVDSQVTMMFWYRQQPGQSLTLIATANQGSEATYESGFVIDKFPISRPNLTFSTLTVSNMSPEDSSIYLCSVHTGTGVDYGYTFGSGTRLTVV.